This TCR beta chain was found in a study of cytomegalovirus exposure and HLA in healthy donors. Study-wide points: In all likelihood, a cluster of highly shared sequence variants was a sequencing artifact. The study put some 150 TCR beta chains on its list as cytomegalovirus-associated.

This CDR3 spans 14 amino acids. The V gene lost 7 bases and the J gene lost 2 bases, with 16 bases spanning the gap. Germline loops: CDR1 SQVTM, CDR2 ANQGSEA. Researchers ran the PCR with 60 Vbeta and 13 Jbeta primers. Clones were read by immunoSEQ multiplex PCR, and TCRdb kept only the in-frame ones, dropping some. This sample lists about 200,000 clones; its ten largest clones have about 1%. On this clone itself: The antigen is unknown.

The receptor was isolated from a girl aged 2 to 10 in good health and CMV-seropositive. The material sequenced was PBMCs. The chain has TRBV29-1 and TRBJ2-3, with TRBD1 as a possible D gene (5 bases). CDR3 protein: CSGASVGLTDTQYF. CDR3 in DNA: TGCAGCGGGGCCAGTGTGGGGCTCACAGATACGCAGTATTTT.